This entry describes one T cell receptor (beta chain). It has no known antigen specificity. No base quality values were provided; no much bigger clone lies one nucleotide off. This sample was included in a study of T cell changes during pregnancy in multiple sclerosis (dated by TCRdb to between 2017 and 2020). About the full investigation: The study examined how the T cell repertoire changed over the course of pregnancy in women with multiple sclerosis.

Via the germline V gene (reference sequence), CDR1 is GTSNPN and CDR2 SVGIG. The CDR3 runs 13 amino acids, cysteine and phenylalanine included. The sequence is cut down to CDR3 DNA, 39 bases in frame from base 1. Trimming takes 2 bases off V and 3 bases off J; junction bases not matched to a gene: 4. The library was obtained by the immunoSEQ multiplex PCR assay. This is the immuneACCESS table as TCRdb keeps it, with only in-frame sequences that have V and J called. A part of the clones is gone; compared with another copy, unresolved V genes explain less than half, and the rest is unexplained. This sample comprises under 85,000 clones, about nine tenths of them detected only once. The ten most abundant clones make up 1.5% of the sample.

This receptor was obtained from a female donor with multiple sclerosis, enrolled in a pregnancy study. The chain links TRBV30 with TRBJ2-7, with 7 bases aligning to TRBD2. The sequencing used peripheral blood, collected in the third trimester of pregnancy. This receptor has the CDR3 CAWSSGRGYEQYF. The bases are TGTGCCTGGAGTTCAGGGAGGGGCTACGAGCAGTACTTC.